This TCR beta chain was recovered during a study of T cells in localized non-small cell lung cancer. The repertoire was sequenced with immunoSEQ multiplex PCR; TCRdb's copy has only in-frame clones and lacks some. The top ten clones hold 4.1% of a sample with 70,000 to 100,000 clones, just over 90% of them seen once. Study-wide results and limits: A median roughly 57 of the top 100 tumor clones appeared in adjacent lung.

As regards this clone: As yet, its antigen is unknown.

Germline CDR1 MNHEY, CDR2 SMNVEV (reference sequence). The CDR3 is made up of 18 amino acids. Trimming took 0 bases from V and 0 from J, leaving 12 bases between them. V gene TRBV27 combines with J gene TRBJ2-6; D may be TRBD2 (5 bases). The specimen was PBMCs, collected before any cancer treatment. This TCR came from a woman aged 35 to 70 with stage II squamous cell lung carcinoma. The CDR3 DNA follows: TGTGCCAGCAGTTTATCGCAGATTGGGAGCTCTGGGGCCAACGTCCTGACTTTC. It codes for CASSLSQIGSSGANVLTF.